This T cell receptor beta chain came from a study of blood T cell repertoires in COVID-19. In the study overall: T cells, B-cell-depleted T cells, or PBMCs provided the cDNA or gDNA that served as material.

This clone is a singleton in its sample. Sequencing was performed with immunoSEQ multiplex PCR; in TCRdb, only in-frame clones are kept and a portion is missing. The data hold fewer than 250,000 clones, with roughly four fifths observed a single time. Material for sequencing was peripheral blood. This TCR came from a man in his forties or fifties with acute or convalescent COVID-19.

The CDR3 DNA sequence: TGTGCCAGCAGCTTACTGGGAGTGGATGGCTACACCTTC. Translating gives CASSLLGVDGYTF. This chain links TRBV7-9 with TRBJ1-2; no clear D. V gave up 2 bases and J gave up 6 bases, with 10 bases separating them. In germline, CDR1 is SEHNR, CDR2 FQNEAQ (reference sequence). CDR3 length equals 13 residues. The variable domain in full, completed from reference TRBV7-9 and TRBJ1-2, reads DTGVSQNPRHKITKRGQNVTFRCDPISEHNRLYWYRQTLGQGPEFLTYFQNEAQLEKSRLLSDRFSAERPKGSFSTLEIQRTEQGDSAMYLCASSLLGVDGYTFGSGTRLTVV.